The text below deals with one T cell receptor beta chain. As yet, its antigen is unknown. This sample is part of a study of identical twins. Template switching added a universal primer binding site, and final cDNA carried unique molecular identifiers. One entry per CDR3 protein, called by TCRdb with MiXCR from the 5' RACE reads. The sample contains hundreds of thousands of distinct CDR3 sequences, over 13% of which appear only once. Study conclusions and caveats: Abundant beta clonotypes from cord blood had fewer insertions, unlike memory repertoires, which showed none. Some out-of-frame alpha sequences were shared by twins, and these showed excess low generation probability.

The CDR3 extends over 14 amino acids. Germline CDR1 reads SGDLS; CDR2 reads YYNGEE. Trimming stripped 6 bases from V and 4 bases from J, with 16 bases between. The gene calls are TRBV9 and TRBJ2-5, with a weak D call TRBD2 (6 bases). Specimen: memory (CD45RO+) T cells sorted from blood. This clonotype was obtained from a woman aged 18-35 years in good health. CDR3 amino acids: CASNTRGGPETQYF. Here the CDR3 DNA reads TGTGCCAGCAATACTCGGGGAGGCCCAGAGACCCAGTACTTC.